The 20 T cell receptor beta chains given below trace back to one sample, sequenced in a study of T cell clonality in common variable immunodeficiency. Sequencing used immunoSEQ multiplex PCR; TCRdb keeps in-frame clones, though not all of them. This sample carries some 45,000 clones, none of them present only once. The sequenced material came from peripheral blood mononuclear cells. The origin of the receptors is a person aged 18-69 years in good health.

This clone was detected many times. Read sequence stops 3 residues before the CDR3 end, and the germline J gene provides the missing end. V usage is TRBV20-1 and J usage is TRBJ2-3; a weak D match, TRBD2 (7 bases). The germline CDR1 and CDR2 sequences are DFQATT and SNEGSKA (reference sequence). V gave up 5 bases and J gave up 0 bases, with 12 bases separating them. The CDR3 has 14 amino acids. The sequenced CDR3 bases are TGCAGTGCTTCAAGGGGGGGGAGCACAGATACG. Its protein product is CSASRGGSTDT. The whole CDR3 protein reads CSASRGGSTDTQYF.

This clone has at least ten counts. From the germline J gene comes the end of the CDR3, since the read stops 3 residues before it. The chain joins TRBV19 to TRBJ2-1; TRBD2 matches at 10 bases. J was trimmed by 2 bases and V by 3 bases; bases with no gene match: 4. This CDR3 region has 16 residues. Germline CDR1 reads LNHDA; CDR2 reads SQIVND (reference sequence). Partial CDR3 DNA: TGTGCCAGTAGTATTAGCGGGAGGCAACCCTACAATGAG. This encodes CASSISGRQPYNE. The CDR3 in its entirety is CASSISGRQPYNEQFF.

The table lists this clone with many counts. The read falls 3 residues short of the CDR3 end, and the missing part is taken from the germline J gene. The V gene is TRBV20-1, the J gene TRBJ2-7; 7 bases are shared with TRBD2. CDR1 DFQATT and CDR2 SNEGSKA come from the germline V gene (reference sequence). Trimming at V came to 5 bases and at J to 2 bases, leaving 6 bases not matched to a gene. The CDR3 is made up of 13 amino acids. Incomplete CDR3 DNA: TGCAGTGCTCTCATAGCGGGCACCTACGAG. Translated: CSALIAGTYE. The full CDR3 is CSALIAGTYEQYF.

This clone was seen repeatedly, ten times or more. Read data end 3 residues before the CDR3 end; the end is taken from the germline J gene. The V and J genes are TRBV11-2 and TRBJ1-1; no clear D gene. The V gene's germline CDR1 is SGHAT and CDR2 FQNNGV. The CDR3 loop spans 13 amino acids. Trimming took off 1 base at V and 1 base at J, with 4 bases between the two ends. The CDR3: CASSLGQNTEAFF. CDR3 bases read: TGTGCCAGCAGCTTAGGTCAGAACACTGAA. The full variable domain, with the rest looked up from reference TRBV11-2 and TRBJ1-1, is EAGVAQSPRYKIIEKRQSVAFWCNPISGHATLYWYQQILGQGPKLLIQFQNNGVVDDSQLPKDRFSAERLKGVDSTLKIQPAKLEDSAVYLCASSLGQNTEAFFGQGTRLTVV.

This clone occurred many times. The CDR3 goes on 3 residues after the read ends, and that part is filled in from the germline J gene. The chain carries TRBV6-2 or TRBV6-3 and TRBJ1-6; TRBD1 aligns across 7 bases. Germline V gives CDR1 MNHEY, CDR2 SVGEGT. Unmatched junction bases numbered 5, after V lost 4 bases and J lost 8 bases. The CDR3 consists of 14 residues. CDR3 region: CASSSRGSDSPLHF. CDR3 DNA (partial): TGTGCCAGCAGTTCCAGGGGGTCTGATTCACCC.

This clone showed up many times. The CDR3 end lies 3 residues beyond the end of the read and is filled in from the germline J gene. The genes are TRBV7-3 and TRBJ2-2, with D perhaps TRBD1 (6 bases). CDR1 is SGHTA, CDR2 FQGTGA, per germline. With 2 bases removed from V and 3 bases from J, the gap between germline ends came to 10 bases. The CDR3 has 15 residues. CDR3 loop: CASSLSGADTGELFF. The part of the CDR3 DNA that was read is TGTGCCAGCAGCTTATCAGGGGCTGACACCGGGGAG.

This clone has only a few counts. The read is 3 residues too short to cover the CDR3 end, so that end is filled in from the germline J gene. V usage is TRBV19 and J usage is TRBJ1-2; 8 bases are a match to TRBD1. The germline CDR1 and CDR2 sequences are LNHDA and SQIVND (reference sequence). This CDR3 is built from 15 residues. The J segment lost 3 bases and the V segment lost 6 bases, leaving 9 bases of the junction unmatched. The covered CDR3 bases are TGTGCCAGTAGGACCTGGACAGGGTCGGACTATGGC. This encodes CASRTWTGSDYG. The CDR3 as a whole reads CASRTWTGSDYGYTF.

In this sample, this clone turned up many times. The read finishes 3 residues shy of the CDR3 end, and the germline J gene is used to complete it. The rearrangement joins TRBV24-1 to TRBJ1-1; D ambiguous. The CDR3 covers 13 residues. V was shortened by 4 bases and J by 1 base, with 6 bases between the two germline ends. CDR1 KGHDR and CDR2 SFDVKD come from the germline V gene. The part of the CDR3 DNA that was read is TGTGCCACCAGTGACGCGAGGAACACTGAA. It yields the protein CATSDARNTE. The complete CDR3 sequence is CATSDARNTEAFF.

This clone has at least ten counts. The read ends 3 residues before the CDR3 terminus; that terminus is restored from the germline J gene. The genes are TRBV7-2 and TRBJ2-5; TRBD1 matches at 9 bases. CDR3 size: 15 residues. Trimming cost V 5 bases and J 5 bases; bases outside gene matches: 9. Germline lookup yields CDR1 SGHTA and CDR2 FQGNSA. The CDR3 region is CASSAITGGRETQYF. The DNA read from the CDR3 is TGTGCCAGCAGCGCTATAACAGGGGGCCGGGAGACC.

In its sample, this clone was seen many times. The CDR3 loop reads CASSISYREGMYSPLHF. Partial CDR3 DNA: TGTGCCAGTAGTATCTCCTACAGGGAGGGTATGTATTCACCC. V gene TRBV19 combines with J gene TRBJ1-6; TRBD1 might be the D (6 bases). The read falls 3 residues short of the CDR3 end, and the missing part is taken from the germline J gene. CDR1 and CDR2 from the germline V gene are LNHDA and SQIVND (reference sequence). CDR3 size: 17 residues. Trimming cost V 3 bases and J 8 bases, with 20 bases left between them.

This clone was seen many times. The sequence runs out 3 residues before the end of the CDR3; the remainder is reconstructed from the germline J gene. The rearrangement links TRBV18 to TRBJ2-1, with D unresolved. Trimming pared 0 bases from V and 2 bases from J, leaving 14 bases between. The germline V gene encodes CDR1 KGHSH and CDR2 LQKENI. The CDR3 length is 17 residues. The part of the CDR3 DNA that was read is TGTGCCAGCTCACCACCCGTGTCGAAGGGCCCCTACAATGAG. It translates to CASSPPVSKGPYNE. The complete CDR3 protein is CASSPPVSKGPYNEQFF.

This clone was observed many times. CDR3 bases read: TGTGCCTGGAGTTCCATGGGACTAGCGGACGAG. Amino acid sequence: CAWSSMGLADE. Given in full, the CDR3 is CAWSSMGLADEQYF. The rearrangement joins TRBV30 to TRBJ2-7; TRBD2 aligns across 11 bases. From the germline J gene comes the end of the CDR3, since the read stops 3 residues before it. The CDR3 has 14 residues. Germline V gene lookup returns CDR1 GTSNPN and CDR2 SVGIG (reference sequence). The J segment lost 5 bases and the V segment lost 2 bases, leaving 5 bases of the junction unmatched.

This clone appeared many times. The CDR3 is cut off 3 residues early in the read; its end comes from the germline J gene. The chain is built from TRBV29-1 and TRBJ2-7; D may be TRBD1 (5 bases). Germline CDR1 is SQVTM and CDR2 is ANQGSEA. V shed 1 base and J shed 2 bases, with 21 bases lying between them. The CDR3 totals 17 residues. The covered CDR3 bases are TGCAGCGTTGAAGGTTACGACTTAGGCAGGGAACCCTACGAG. Translating it yields CSVEGYDLGREPYE. The whole CDR3 sequence reads CSVEGYDLGREPYEQYF.

This clone was seen ten or more times. The DNA ends 3 residues before the CDR3 does, and the rest of the CDR3 is filled in from the germline J gene. The chain joins TRBV18 to TRBJ2-7; D remains unclear. The CDR3 loop spans 14 amino acids. Germline CDR1 reads KGHSH; CDR2 reads LQKENI. V was shortened by 5 bases and J by 6 bases, with 17 bases between the two germline ends. The sequenced CDR3 bases are TGTGCCAGCTCAGCCACTTTTTCTTCCGGCGAG. It specifies CASSATFSSGE. The CDR3, in full, reads CASSATFSSGEQYF.

Ten or more counts support this clone. The read gets to within 3 residues of the CDR3 end, and the germline J gene fills in the rest. The chain carries TRBV2 and TRBJ2-7, with 9 bases that match TRBD2. The CDR3 loop spans 16 amino acids. Germline lookup yields CDR1 SNHLY and CDR2 FYNNEI. V was pared by 10 bases and J by 2 bases, with 15 bases of the junction left unmatched. Partial CDR3 DNA: TGTGCCATTTCCGCCCTCCCGGGACTAGCAGCCTACGAG. Translated: CAISALPGLAAYE. The full CDR3 sequence reads CAISALPGLAAYEQYF.

There are many counts of this clone. Read data end 3 residues before the CDR3 end; the end is taken from the germline J gene. The rearrangement links TRBV5-1 to TRBJ2-1; TRBD2 matches at 14 bases. This CDR3 has 18 amino acids. Germline values: CDR1 SGHRS, CDR2 YFSETQ. With 2 bases clipped from V and 8 bases from J, the junction kept 12 bases outside the gene matches. CDR3 amino acids: CASSFRTSGRPEDYEQFF. The sequenced CDR3 bases are TGCGCCAGCAGCTTTCGGACTAGCGGGAGGCCAGAGGATTATGAG.

In this sample, this clone turned up many times. The DNA ends 3 residues before the CDR3 does, and the rest of the CDR3 is filled in from the germline J gene. V gene TRBV10-3 combines with J gene TRBJ2-1, with 8 positions matching TRBD2. Germline trimming cut 9 bases from V and 6 bases from J; bases unmatched to any gene: 10. Germline CDR1 ENHRY, CDR2 SYGVKD. There are 14 residues in the CDR3. This chain's CDR3 is CAIEAGVRGNEQFF. The CDR3 bases that were read are TGTGCCATTGAAGCGGGAGTAAGGGGCAATGAG.

Many counts were recorded for this clone. The read terminates 3 residues before the CDR3 end, so the remaining end is supplied by the germline J gene. The V call is TRBV19, the J call TRBJ2-3; D is ambiguous. CDR3 size: 13 residues. With 1 base removed from V and 5 bases from J, the gap between germline ends came to 7 bases. The V gene's germline CDR1 is LNHDA and CDR2 SQIVND (reference sequence). CDR3 DNA (partial): TGTGCCAGTAGTATAGGTGGGCTAGATACG. As protein: CASSIGGLDT. The whole CDR3 sequence is CASSIGGLDTQYF.

This clone was seen many times. The DNA ends 3 residues before the CDR3 does, and the rest of the CDR3 is filled in from the germline J gene. This chain uses TRBV10-3 with TRBJ2-1; 10 nucleotides agree with TRBD1. The CDR3 spans 17 residues. Germline V gene data show CDR1 as ENHRY and CDR2 as SYGVKD. Trimming took 3 bases from V and 0 from J; bases not matched to a gene: 5. The DNA read from the CDR3 is TGTGCCATCAGTGACTTTGGGACAGGGGTCTCCTACAATGAG. This encodes CAISDFGTGVSYNE. The entire CDR3 protein is CAISDFGTGVSYNEQFF.

This clone was observed many times. From the germline J gene comes the end of the CDR3, since the read stops 3 residues before it. The chain combines TRBV18 with TRBJ2-3; tentative D call: TRBD2 (6 bases). This CDR3 has 15 residues. Trimming took off 6 bases at V and 3 bases at J, with 16 bases between the two ends. CDR1 is KGHSH and CDR2 is LQKENI in the germline V gene. CDR3 DNA, as far as it was read: TGTGCCAGCTCTTCCGGGACTGGCCTGACAGATACG. Its protein is CASSSGTGLTDT. The full CDR3 reads CASSSGTGLTDTQYF.